This T cell receptor beta chain was recorded in a study of blood T cell repertoires in COVID-19. Overall study: COVID-19 samples, acute and convalescent, were from the United States, Italy and Spain. Sources were T cells, B-cell-depleted T cells, or PBMCs; the material itself was cDNA or gDNA.

The CDR3 has 14 amino acids. V was trimmed by 1 base and J by 1 base, leaving 5 bases between them. The V gene's germline CDR1 is SGDLS and CDR2 YYNGEE. Original handling: The authors estimated nucleated cell counts from reference gene primer amplification. Sequenced by immunoSEQ multiplex PCR; TCRdb stores in-frame clones only, minus some. The DNA gave D and trimming, while V, J and clone size come from that table. Counted here are 150,000 to 200,000 clones, 74% occurring once; the ten biggest clones make up under 3.5%. This clonotype was obtained from a woman older than 75 with acute or convalescent COVID-19. The rearrangement links TRBV9 to TRBJ2-2; no clear D. The material sequenced was peripheral blood. In nucleotides, the CDR3 is TGTGCCAGCAGCGTATCGGTGAACACCGGGGAGCTGTTTTTT. It encodes CASSVSVNTGELFF.